This TCR beta chain was identified in a study of control samples from healthy donors and cancer patients. Assay used: immunoSEQ multiplex PCR; TCRdb lists only in-frame clones, some missing. The sample shows around 28,000 clones, approximately 90% of them seen only once. There are 15 residues in the CDR3. V dropped 6 bases and J dropped 0 bases, with 14 bases sitting between them. Germline CDR1 reads PRHDT; CDR2 reads FYEKMQ (reference sequence). This clone was detected once. This rearrangement joins TRBV13 to TRBJ1-1, with D perhaps matching TRBD1 (6 bases). This clonotype was sampled from a man between 50 and 59 years old with lung cancer. Sequenced input: PBMCs. The CDR3 DNA reads TGTGCCAGCAGACGCATGGACAGCATGAACACTGAAGCTTTCTTT. Protein product: CASRRMDSMNTEAFF.